Listed here is a single T cell receptor (beta chain). The antigen is unknown. The data were obtained in a study of cytomegalovirus exposure and HLA in healthy donors. Whole-study results and caveats: Trimming of TCR beta V- and J-genes showed a link, identified in a later analysis, to a missense DCLRE1C variant. Most sequenced TCRs were rare (though some public TCRs occurred in many donors). According to a later analysis, donors in an Asian-associated ancestry cluster reportedly had fewer N-insertions than the roughly 720-donor mean.

Primers: 60 Vbeta forward and 13 Jbeta reverse. The data were produced by immunoSEQ multiplex PCR, yet TCRdb's version contains in-frame clones alone and is incomplete. This listing includes around 100,000 clones. The sample consisted of PBMCs. This TCR came from a man aged 50-59 years in good health and CMV-seronegative.

The CDR3 is CASRRTSGLQETQYF. The CDR3 DNA sequence: TGTGCCAGCAGGAGGACTAGCGGCTTACAAGAGACCCAGTACTTC. This chain connects TRBV7-2 to TRBJ2-5; 10 bases are shared with TRBD2. V gave up 6 bases and J gave up 2 bases; unmatched junction bases: 6. Germline assignment: CDR1 SGHTA and CDR2 FQGNSA. This CDR3 has 15 amino acids.